A selection of T cell receptor beta chains follows, all from one sample in a study of T cell repertoires in cytomegalovirus infection. One entry per CDR3 protein, called by TCRdb with MiXCR from the reads. The sample lists over 450,000 distinct CDR3 sequences, about 11% occurring once. Sequences were obtained from PBMCs. These TCRs come from a human donor in good health (CMV status not recorded). Some clones in this sample may be carry-over from other donors' samples. Each CDR3 is given with its conserved first and last residue. A D gene is named only where the DNA matches it firmly. Rows give clone size only sometimes, using once, few, many, or a class for an expanded clone.

clone_size	j_call	d_call	v_call	cdr3_nt	cdr3_aa
many	TRBJ1-1	-	TRBV10-3	TGTGCCATCAGTGACGGACCTAACACTGAAGCTTTCTTT	CAISDGPNTEAFF
-	TRBJ2-1	-	TRBV4-2	TGTGCCAGCAGCCAAGATTTCCACTACAATGAGCAGTTCTTC	CASSQDFHYNEQFF
many	TRBJ2-3	TRBD2	TRBV19	TGTGCCAGTAGTATAGATCTATTGGCTAGCGGGAGGCGCACAGATACGCAGTATTTT	CASSIDLLASGRRTDTQYF
-	TRBJ1-2	TRBD1	TRBV29-1	TGCAGCGTTGATCAGGCAGGACAGGCCTATGGCTACACCTTC	CSVDQAGQAYGYTF
many	TRBJ2-2	-	TRBV7-9	TGTGCCAGCAGCTTATCGGCGGACCCCCTAACCGGGGAGCTGTTTTTT	CASSLSADPLTGELFF
-	TRBJ2-4	-	TRBV28	TGTGCCAGCAGACAGCCAGGGCCAGCCAAGGCCAAAAACATTCAGTACTTC	CASRQPGPAKAKNIQYF
many	TRBJ2-2	TRBD1	TRBV20-1	TGCAGTGCTAGAGCCCCCCTCGGCCAGGGGGCGAACACCGGGGAGCTGTTTTTT	CSARAPLGQGANTGELFF
-	TRBJ2-3	TRBD2	TRBV20-1	TGCAGTGCCAGGGGACTAGCGGCCAACACAGATACGCAGTATTTT	CSARGLAANTDTQYF
few	TRBJ2-3	-	TRBV29-1	TGCAGCGTTCCCTACTTCGGGGGCCGCACAGATACGCAGTATTTT	CSVPYFGGRTDTQYF
many	TRBJ2-1	-	TRBV27	TGTGCCAGCAGTTCTAGCGGAGGGGGGGATGAGCAGTTCTTC	CASSSSGGGDEQFF
few	TRBJ1-1	-	TRBV5-5	TGTGCCAGCAGCTTGCAGACCGACACTGAAGCTTTCTTT	CASSLQTDTEAFF
many	TRBJ2-1	-	TRBV24-1	TGTGCCACCAGTGATCTAGGGGGGGGTCTGAATGAGCAGTTCTTC	CATSDLGGGLNEQFF
many	TRBJ2-3	TRBD2	TRBV7-3	TGTGCCAGCAGCCGGGAGGGAGTGGCAGATACGCAGTATTTT	CASSREGVADTQYF
many	TRBJ1-1	-	TRBV20-1	TGCAGTGCTATGGAACCGGAGGCTGAAGCTTTCTTT	CSAMEPEAEAFF
few	TRBJ1-1	-	TRBV29-1	TGCAGCGTTGAAGATCCAGCCTCCACTGAAGCTTTCTTT	CSVEDPASTEAFF
many	TRBJ1-1	-	TRBV11-2	TGTGCCAGCAGCTTATGGGGGCAGATGAACACTGAAGCTTTCTTT	CASSLWGQMNTEAFF
many	TRBJ2-5	-	TRBV20-1	TGCAGTGCTAGAGGAGCAGGGCAAGAGACCCAGTACTTC	CSARGAGQETQYF
many	TRBJ2-7	-	TRBV30	TGTGCCTGGAGTTTGGAGAGGGTAATCGGTCAGTACTTC	CAWSLERVIGQYF
-	TRBJ2-1	TRBD2	TRBV9	TGTGCCAGCGCGATGACTAGCGGGAGCTACAATGAGCAGTTCTTC	CASAMTSGSYNEQFF
-	TRBJ2-3	TRBD2	TRBV5-5	TGTGCCAGCAGCTTGAGTCTAGCGGGAGGGCCCACAGATACGCAGTATTTT	CASSLSLAGGPTDTQYF
many	TRBJ2-3	-	TRBV7-9	TGTGCCAGCAGCCCCCACAGGGCCAGGCGCGGCACAGATACGCAGTATTTT	CASSPHRARRGTDTQYF
many	TRBJ2-3	TRBD2	TRBV4-2	TGTGCCAGCAGCCCGACTAGCGGGAGGGCAGATACGCAGTATTTT	CASSPTSGRADTQYF
many	TRBJ1-3	-	TRBV12-3/TRBV12-4	TGTGCCAGCAGCCTAATAGGGACATCTGGCTCTGGAAACACCATATATTTT	CASSLIGTSGSGNTIYF
-	TRBJ1-1	TRBD1	TRBV6-2/TRBV6-3	TGTGCCAGCAGTTCCCGGGACAGGGAACGGGATGAAGCTTTCTTT	CASSSRDRERDEAFF
many	TRBJ2-7	-	TRBV18	TGTGCCAGCTCACCACCGAAAGGTACCTACGAGCAGTACTTC	CASSPPKGTYEQYF
many	TRBJ2-1	TRBD1	TRBV19	TGTGCCAGTAGTGCCGGGACAGAACACAATGAGCAGTTCTTC	CASSAGTEHNEQFF
many	TRBJ2-1	-	TRBV7-2	TGTGCCAGCAGCTGGGTGGCGGGGTTGGTCAATGAGCAGTTCTTC	CASSWVAGLVNEQFF
many	TRBJ1-4	TRBD1	TRBV25-1	TGTGCCAGCAGTGATCCCGGGACAGGGTTGGAAAAACTGTTTTTT	CASSDPGTGLEKLFF
many	TRBJ2-7	-	TRBV10-3	TGTGCCATCAGTGAGGACAGGAGCTCCTACGAGCAGTACTTC	CAISEDRSSYEQYF
-	TRBJ2-7	-	TRBV12-3/TRBV12-4	TGTGCCAGCAGTCCCGAGACAGAACCCTACGAGCAGTACTTC	CASSPETEPYEQYF
many	TRBJ2-7	TRBD1	TRBV12-3/TRBV12-4	TGTGCCAGCAGTTTACGGACAGGGGCAACCTACGAGCAGTACTTC	CASSLRTGATYEQYF
many	TRBJ2-2	-	TRBV6-5	TGTGCCAGCAGTTACTCGGTATCTGGTTATGGCACCGGGGAGCTGTTTTTT	CASSYSVSGYGTGELFF
many	TRBJ1-5	-	TRBV7-8	TGTGCCAGCAGCCACAGACGGCTGACTCTTAATCAGCCCCAGCATTTT	CASSHRRLTLNQPQHF
many	TRBJ1-6	-	TRBV2	TGTGCCAGCAGGAGACTGAACTCCTATAATTCACCCCTCCACTTT	CASRRLNSYNSPLHF
few	TRBJ2-3	-	TRBV28	TGTGCCAGCAGTTATAATAGTTGGGGGAGCACAGATACGCAGTATTTT	CASSYNSWGSTDTQYF
-	TRBJ1-5	-	TRBV5-8	TGTGCCAGCAGCTTGGACGTCTATAGCAATCAGCCCCAGCATTTT	CASSLDVYSNQPQHF
-	TRBJ2-2	-	TRBV18	TGTGCCAGCTCACCTCGTTTCGGAGGTGGCGTCGGGGAGCTGTTTTTT	CASSPRFGGGVGELFF
-	TRBJ2-7	-	TRBV5-5	TGTGCCAGCAGCTTGGCCACTCTTAGCTACGAGCAGTACTTC	CASSLATLSYEQYF
many	TRBJ2-1	TRBD1	TRBV20-1	TGCAGTGCTAGAGTGGGACAGGGTCCGAACAATGAGCAGTTCTTC	CSARVGQGPNNEQFF
few	TRBJ2-3	-	TRBV20-1	TGCAGTGCTCACAGGGTGGATGGCGCAGATACGCAGTATTTT	CSAHRVDGADTQYF
many	TRBJ2-1	TRBD2	TRBV11-2	TGTGCCAGCAGCCCGGGACTAGCGTGGAATGAGCAGTTCTTC	CASSPGLAWNEQFF
-	TRBJ2-2	-	TRBV24-1	TGTGCCACCGGAGGCAGGGACACCGGGGAGCTGTTTTTT	CATGGRDTGELFF
few	TRBJ2-4	TRBD2	TRBV20-1	TGCAGTGCCCCCCCGCCGGGCGGGAGAAGGTTGGGCAAAAACATTCAGTACTTC	CSAPPPGGRRLGKNIQYF
many	TRBJ2-7	-	TRBV14	TGTGCCAGCAGCCTATACTCAGGGCACACACCCTACGAGCAGTACTTC	CASSLYSGHTPYEQYF
many	TRBJ2-7	-	TRBV5-6	TGTGCCAGCAGCGCGGAGCCATTGTACGAGCAGTACTTC	CASSAEPLYEQYF
many	TRBJ2-3	-	TRBV7-3	TGTGCCAGCTCTACAACTTCCGACACAGATACGCAGTATTTT	CASSTTSDTDTQYF
many	TRBJ1-2	-	TRBV7-2	TGTGCCAGCAGCTCAGTAGGGGAAGGCTATGGCTACACCTTC	CASSSVGEGYGYTF
-	TRBJ2-2	-	TRBV25-1	TGTGCCAGCACCCAGCTCACCGGGGAGCTGTTTTTT	CASTQLTGELFF